Here is one T cell receptor (beta chain) with its context. The antigen is undetermined. Using the 5' RACE reads, TCRdb records one entry per CDR3 protein without DNA. The listing contains about 150,000 distinct CDR3 sequences. The sample comes from a study of T cells expressing NK-cell markers. Study-level points and caveats: These clonotypes also led the CD3+CD56-NKG2C+ fraction in a handful of donors.

Germline loops: CDR1 SQVTM, CDR2 ANQGSEA. The CDR3 has 13 amino acids. The chain uses TRBV29-1 and TRBJ2-7; TCRdb designates TRBD1, a call that cannot be tested without DNA. Sequences were obtained from blood T cells: a sorted CD56 or NKG2C T cell subset, CD4+ or CD8+ T cells, or bulk PBMC T cells (not recorded which). The receptor was derived from a woman in her forties or fifties in good health. The CDR3 sequence: CSAATGWTYEQYF.